One sample yielded the 17 T cell receptor beta chains listed below, sequenced in a study of T cells in Graves' hyperthyroidism and ophthalmopathy. TCR beta CDR3 sequences were amplified from RNA transcripts. First-round RT-PCR targeting the TCR CDR3 was performed with the HTBI primer set. MiXCR, run by TCRdb on the multiplex PCR reads, gives a single entry per CDR3 protein. The repertoire holds about 400,000 distinct CDR3 sequences, with 14% to 15% as singletons. Sequencing used blood. The source is a woman in her thirties with Graves' hyperthyroidism.

This sequence joins TRBV19 and TRBJ2-1; 7 bases are a match to TRBD2. This CDR3 spans 16 amino acids. The germline gives CDR1 LNHDA, CDR2 SQIVND (reference sequence). The J segment lost 6 bases and the V segment lost 1 base, leaving 9 bases of the junction unmatched. CDR3 sequence reads: CASSIGAGERGNEQFF. The CDR3 DNA sequence: TGTGCCAGTAGTATAGGGGCGGGGGAACGGGGCAATGAGCAGTTCTTC.

This clonotype has more than one count but fewer than ten. The V and J genes are TRBV27 and TRBJ2-7; 10 positions match TRBD2. V shed 3 bases and J 3 bases; nucleotides not matched to a gene: 2. The CDR3 is 14 amino acids. CDR1 is MNHEY, CDR2 SMNVEV, per germline (reference sequence). The chain's CDR3 is CASSFSSGSYEQYF. CDR3 nucleotide sequence: TGTGCCAGCAGTTTCTCTAGCGGGAGCTACGAGCAGTACTTC.

This clonotype appeared many times. CDR3 DNA sequence: TGTGCCAGCAGCTCCTACAGGGGGCGCTTAACCTACGAGCAGTACTTC. Its translation is CASSSYRGRLTYEQYF. This chain joins TRBV7-6 and TRBJ2-7; 9 bases are shared with TRBD1. This CDR3 region has 16 residues. The germline V gene has CDR1 SGHVS and CDR2 FNYEAQ. V gave up 4 bases and J gave up 2 bases; unmatched junction bases: 9.

The rearrangement links TRBV4-2 to TRBJ1-6, with D perhaps matching TRBD1 (5 bases). CDR3 length: 15 amino acids. Germline CDR1 is LGHNA and CDR2 is YNFKEQ. The germline V and J ends were trimmed by 0 bases and 8 bases, with 11 bases remaining between them. Here the CDR3 DNA reads TGTGCCAGCAGCCAAGAAGGGACTTACGATTCACCCCTCCACTTT. This codes for CASSQEGTYDSPLHF.

This clonotype occurred many times. This chain links TRBV2 with TRBJ2-7, with D possibly TRBD1 on 7 matching bases. CDR3 length: 15 residues. The germline CDR1 and CDR2 sequences are SNHLY and FYNNEI. The germline V and J ends were trimmed by 6 bases and 0 bases, with 15 bases remaining between them. The CDR3 DNA is TGTGCCAGCAGCGCGGGACAGTACCACTCCTACGAGCAGTACTTC. It encodes CASSAGQYHSYEQYF.

The J gene is TRBJ1-4, the V gene TRBV9; D remains unclear. Trimming took 0 bases from V and 8 from J, leaving 11 bases between them. The length of the CDR3 is 14 residues. The germline V gene has CDR1 SGDLS and CDR2 YYNGEE. In DNA, the CDR3 is TGTGCCAGCAGCGTAGTGCCGGAAGGGGAAAAACTGTTTTTT. As protein: CASSVVPEGEKLFF.

This clonotype was found many times. V gene TRBV12-3 or TRBV12-4 combines with J gene TRBJ2-3; 11 positions match TRBD2. The CDR3 runs 14 residues. Trimming took 6 bases from V and 10 from J; bases not matched to a gene: 9. This chain's CDR3 is CASSTGLAGWSQYF. In nucleotides, the CDR3 is TGTGCCAGCAGCACTGGACTAGCGGGTTGGTCGCAGTATTTT.

This clonotype was counted ten times or more. The chain combines TRBV5-5 with TRBJ1-1; D ambiguous. Germline CDR1 SGHKS, CDR2 YYEKEE (reference sequence). Trimming took off 1 base at V and 0 bases at J, with 7 bases between the two ends. This CDR3 contains 14 residues. In DNA form, the CDR3 reads TGTGCCAGCAGCTTGAGCCTCGTGAACACTGAAGCTTTCTTT. This codes for CASSLSLVNTEAFF.

The rearrangement links TRBV12-3 or TRBV12-4 to TRBJ2-1; TRBD1 agrees at 9 bases. CDR3 length: 14 amino acids. V gave up 6 bases and J gave up 3 bases; unmatched junction bases: 3. CDR3 nucleotides: TGTGCCAGCAGCCCGGGACAGGGCTACAATGAGCAGTTCTTC. It encodes CASSPGQGYNEQFF.

This clonotype was observed a few times. The V and J genes are TRBV30 and TRBJ2-7; TRBD1 agrees at 9 bases. The CDR3 covers 14 residues. V gave up 2 bases and J gave up 4 bases; unmatched junction bases: 6. From germline, CDR1 is GTSNPN and CDR2 SVGIG (reference sequence). The CDR3 bases are TGTGCCTGGAGTCCACAGGGGGCCAGGTACGAGCAGTACTTC. This codes for CAWSPQGARYEQYF.

This clonotype was counted between two and nine times. The chain couples TRBV5-1 to TRBJ2-1, with 7 positions matching TRBD2. Germline loops: CDR1 SGHRS, CDR2 YFSETQ. Losses at the gene ends were 0 bases for V and 2 bases for J; bases not matched to a gene: 2. This CDR3 comprises 15 residues. CDR3 amino acids: CASSLEGTTYNEQFF. The CDR3 DNA is TGCGCCAGCAGCTTGGAGGGGACTACCTACAATGAGCAGTTCTTC.

In its sample, this clonotype was seen many times. CDR3: CASSYGYSTDTQYF. The CDR3 DNA reads as TGTGCCAGCAGTTATGGATACTCCACAGATACGCAGTATTTT. The V and J genes are TRBV28 and TRBJ2-3; D remains unclear. The CDR3 has 14 residues. Germline CDR1 reads MDHEN; CDR2 reads SYDVKM. Trimming shortened V by 4 bases and J by 2 bases, and 10 bases separated the two germline ends.

V is TRBV9 and J is TRBJ2-7; D gene unclear. Germline CDR1 and CDR2: SGDLS and YYNGEE. V was trimmed by 4 bases and J by 5 bases, leaving 19 bases between them. The CDR3 spans 15 residues. The DNA for the CDR3 is TGTGCCAGCAGCACGGACCTTTCATTCGAGAACGAGCAGTACTTC. Its translation is CASSTDLSFENEQYF.

This clonotype was seen more than once but under ten times. The CDR3 DNA is TGTGCCAGCAGCTTCATGACAGACCAAGAGACCCAGTACTTC. Protein sequence: CASSFMTDQETQYF. The chain is built from TRBV7-9 and TRBJ2-5; TRBD1 might be the D (5 bases). V lost 3 bases to trimming and J lost 0 bases, with 8 bases between them. CDR3 length: 14 amino acids. Germline loops: CDR1 SEHNR, CDR2 FQNEAQ (reference sequence).

There are many counts of this clonotype. The V call is TRBV20-1, the J call TRBJ2-3; TRBD2 matches at 9 bases. The V gene's germline CDR1 is DFQATT and CDR2 SNEGSKA (reference sequence). CDR3 length: 21 residues. V shed 0 bases, J shed 0 bases, and the junction held 19 bases outside the gene matches. CDR3 sequence: CSARDHSGLLAGTPSTDTQYF. CDR3 sequence (DNA): TGCAGTGCTAGAGATCATTCGGGCTTGCTAGCGGGGACCCCTAGCACAGATACGCAGTATTTT.

This clonotype was counted between two and nine times. The chain has TRBV19 and TRBJ2-1; possible D gene TRBD1, 5 bases. The germline V gene encodes CDR1 LNHDA and CDR2 SQIVND (reference sequence). The V end lost 1 base, the J end lost 6 bases, and 13 bases lay between the germline ends. CDR3 size: 15 residues. CDR3: CASSIVGREGNEQFF. In DNA form, the CDR3 reads TGTGCCAGTAGTATAGTCGGCAGGGAAGGCAATGAGCAGTTCTTC.

The sample holds many counts of this clonotype. The genes are TRBV28 and TRBJ2-7; D not certain. The CDR3 covers 12 residues. Germline CDR1 is MDHEN and CDR2 is SYDVKM. V was pared by 3 bases and J by 4 bases, with 7 bases between. The CDR3 protein is CASSLLRYEQYF. CDR3 in DNA: TGTGCCAGCAGTTTGCTTAGATACGAGCAGTACTTC.